The 18 T cell receptor beta chains listed next were all sequenced from one sample in a study of T-cell reconstitution after alpha-beta-depleted transplantation in children. For TCRbeta, the library was prepared with unique molecular identifiers. TCRdb independently ran MiXCR on the PCR reads; one entry per CDR3 protein. Among roughly 590,000 distinct CDR3 sequences listed, approximately 17% were seen once. The sequencing here drew on PBMCs from the stem cell graft donor, taken from the stem cell graft. The origin of the receptors is a human donor who donated a stem cell graft to a child with acute myeloid leukemia.

This clonotype has a count of ten or more. The V call is TRBV4-2, the J call TRBJ1-5, with 9 positions matching TRBD1. The trim removed 6 bases at V and 5 bases at J, leaving 5 bases unmatched. The CDR3 extends over 14 amino acids. Germline V gene lookup returns CDR1 LGHNA and CDR2 YNFKEQ. The DNA for the CDR3 is TGTGCCAGCAGTTCTACAGGGGGCGATCAGCCCCAGCATTTT. Translated: CASSSTGGDQPQHF.

The sample holds many counts of this clonotype. The CDR3 DNA sequence: TGCAGTGCTCCAGCTAACTATGGCTACACCTTC. Translating it yields CSAPANYGYTF. The chain couples TRBV20-1 to TRBJ1-2; D uncertain. Germline CDR1 reads DFQATT; CDR2 reads SNEGSKA (reference sequence). Trimming removed 5 bases from V and 0 bases from J, with 4 bases in between. This CDR3 is 11 amino acids long.

There are many counts of this clonotype. The genes are TRBV29-1 and TRBJ2-5; the D is unclear. The CDR3 covers 12 residues. Germline V gene lookup returns CDR1 SQVTM and CDR2 ANQGSEA. V shed 4 bases and J shed 5 bases, with 11 bases lying between them. Here the CDR3 reads CSVVEVVETQYF. The CDR3, as DNA: TGCAGCGTTGTTGAGGTCGTGGAGACCCAGTACTTC.

This clonotype was observed a few times. The chain employs TRBV5-1 and TRBJ2-5; a possible D gene is TRBD1 (5 bases). Trimming shortened V by 7 bases and J by 0 bases, and 13 bases separated the two germline ends. This CDR3 is built from 14 residues. CDR1 is SGHRS and CDR2 is YFSETQ in the germline V gene. The CDR3 DNA sequence: TGCGCCAGCTTGGGGCAGTGGTACCAAGAGACCCAGTACTTC. It is translated as CASLGQWYQETQYF.

This clonotype showed up many times. This sequence joins TRBV20-1 and TRBJ1-5, with D possibly TRBD1 on 5 matching bases. The V gene's germline CDR1 is DFQATT and CDR2 SNEGSKA (reference sequence). The CDR3 consists of 15 residues. The V and J ends lost 3 bases and 2 bases respectively, with 14 bases between them. The CDR3 DNA reads TGCAGTGCTAGTCCCCCGACAGATGGCAATCAGCCCCAGCATTTT. Its protein is CSASPPTDGNQPQHF.

The rearrangement uses TRBV5-1 and TRBJ1-5, with D perhaps TRBD1 (5 bases). CDR1 is SGHRS, CDR2 YFSETQ, per germline. The CDR3 spans 14 residues. V lost 6 bases and J lost 3, with 13 bases in between. CDR3 loop: CASKGIGPNQPQHF. In DNA, the CDR3 is TGCGCCAGCAAGGGGATTGGGCCCAATCAGCCCCAGCATTTT.

This clonotype occurred a few times. The rearrangement joins TRBV7-3 to TRBJ2-1; 8 bases align to TRBD2. In germline, CDR1 is SGHTA, CDR2 FQGTGA. With 5 bases clipped from V and 5 bases from J, the junction kept 14 bases outside the gene matches. This CDR3 region has 17 residues. The CDR3 sequence is CASSLIGTGGPDNEQFF. CDR3 coding DNA: TGTGCCAGCAGCCTTATAGGAACGGGGGGGCCAGACAATGAGCAGTTCTTC.

This clonotype was counted between two and nine times. The chain uses TRBV20-1 and TRBJ1-5; 8 bases are a match to TRBD1. The junction had 11 bases not matched to a gene; V was cut back by 3 bases and J by 1 base. The CDR3 runs to 17 residues. Germline CDR1 is DFQATT and CDR2 is SNEGSKA (reference sequence). The CDR3 region has the DNA TGCAGTGCTAGCGGGACAGGACACCTTTCGAGCAATCAGCCCCAGCATTTT. This codes for CSASGTGHLSSNQPQHF.

This clonotype was found a few times. The chain couples TRBV11-2 to TRBJ2-1; D gene uncertain. Trimming removed 5 bases at V and 4 bases at J, with 15 bases between. The CDR3 runs to 15 residues. Per germline, CDR1 SGHAT and CDR2 FQNNGV. CDR3 in amino acids: CASSTGAGSYNEQFF. The CDR3 DNA reads TGTGCCAGCAGCACCGGAGCTGGGTCATACAATGAGCAGTTCTTC.

The chain combines TRBV7-9 with TRBJ2-5; 8 bases map to TRBD1. This CDR3 contains 16 residues. The J segment lost 0 bases and the V segment lost 5 bases, leaving 8 bases of the junction unmatched. Germline-derived CDR1 and CDR2 are SEHNR and FQNEAQ (reference sequence). CDR3 nucleotides: TGTGCCAGCAGCCGACCGGACAGGGCAAACCAAGAGACCCAGTACTTC. It yields the protein CASSRPDRANQETQYF. Together with reference TRBV7-9 and TRBJ2-5, the CDR3 gives the full variable domain: DTGVSQNPRHKITKRGQNVTFRCDPISEHNRLYWYRQTLGQGPEFLTYFQNEAQLEKSRLLSDRFSAERPKGSFSTLEIQRTEQGDSAMYLCASSRPDRANQETQYFGPGTRLLVL.

The chain joins TRBV28 to TRBJ2-1, with no clear D. V lost 3 bases, J lost 1 base, and 10 bases lay in between. The germline V gene has CDR1 MDHEN and CDR2 SYDVKM. The CDR3 length is 15 residues. The chain's CDR3 is CASSFPGESYNEQFF. The CDR3 nucleotides are TGTGCCAGCAGTTTTCCGGGTGAATCCTACAATGAGCAGTTCTTC. Drawing the rest from reference TRBV28 and TRBJ2-1, the complete variable domain is DVKVTQSSRYLVKRTGEKVFLECVQDMDHENMFWYRQDPGLGLRLIYFSYDVKMKEKGDIPEGYSVSREKKERFSLILESASTNQTSMYLCASSFPGESYNEQFFGPGTRLTVL.

This clonotype was picked up many times. The chain uses TRBV5-5 and TRBJ1-5; possibly TRBD1 for D (5 bases). The CDR3 is 14 amino acids. Per germline, CDR1 SGHKS and CDR2 YYEKEE (reference sequence). The V gene lost 4 bases and the J gene lost 5 bases, with 13 bases spanning the gap. The CDR3 coding sequence is TGTGCCAGCAGCACCGGGACGGAATATCAGCCCCAGCATTTT. It specifies CASSTGTEYQPQHF.

This clonotype has at least ten counts. Here the CDR3 reads CASSLEPGRDLYGYTF. The DNA for the CDR3 is TGTGCCAGCAGCTTAGAGCCGGGGCGAGACCTTTATGGCTACACCTTC. The J gene is TRBJ1-2, the V gene TRBV7-2, with D possibly being TRBD1 (5 bases). The V and J ends lost 1 base and 5 bases respectively, with 17 bases between them. Germline V lookup: CDR1 SGHTA, CDR2 FQGNSA. The CDR3 has 16 amino acids.

The table lists this clonotype with a few counts. The gene calls are TRBV7-9 and TRBJ1-5; D perhaps matches TRBD1 (5 bases). V lost 7 bases and J lost 3, with 10 bases in between. The CDR3 has 13 residues. CDR1 is SEHNR, CDR2 FQNEAQ, per germline (reference sequence). The CDR3 DNA sequence: TGTGCCAGCATGGCGGGGGACAATCAGCCCCAGCATTTT. This translates into CASMAGDNQPQHF.

This clonotype was seen a few times. V and J are TRBV2 and TRBJ2-7; D not resolved. Germline CDR1 is SNHLY and CDR2 is FYNNEI. The CDR3 runs to 10 residues. V lost 4 bases to trimming and J lost 4 bases, with 2 bases between them. CDR3 sequence (DNA): TGTGCCAGCAGTGGTTACGAGCAGTACTTC. Translated: CASSGYEQYF.

This clonotype was seen ten or more times. The V and J genes are TRBV15 and TRBJ2-3, with D uncertain. V gave up 0 bases and J gave up 0 bases, with 7 bases separating them. Germline CDR1 and CDR2: LNHNV and YYDKDF (reference sequence). The CDR3 has 15 residues. CDR3 nucleotide sequence: TGTGCCACCAGCAGAGATCTTGATAGCACAGATACGCAGTATTTT. Translated, it gives CATSRDLDSTDTQYF.

This clonotype was detected a few times. The chain has TRBV5-6 and TRBJ2-6; 7 bases match TRBD1. Per germline, CDR1 SGHDT and CDR2 YYEEEE. The CDR3 covers 17 residues. With 10 bases clipped from V and 0 bases from J, the junction kept 13 bases outside the gene matches. The CDR3 region is CASLGKGGHSGANVLTF. In DNA form, the CDR3 reads TGTGCCTCTCTCGGGAAAGGGGGCCACTCTGGGGCCAACGTCCTGACTTTC.

This chain joins TRBV20-1 and TRBJ2-7; 8 bases are shared with TRBD1. The germline CDR1 and CDR2 sequences are DFQATT and SNEGSKA (reference sequence). Losses at the gene ends were 0 bases for V and 3 bases for J; bases not matched to a gene: 4. This CDR3 is 14 amino acids long. This CDR3 reads CSARDRGQVYEQYV. The CDR3 coding sequence is TGCAGTGCTAGAGATCGGGGACAGGTCTACGAGCAGTACGTC.